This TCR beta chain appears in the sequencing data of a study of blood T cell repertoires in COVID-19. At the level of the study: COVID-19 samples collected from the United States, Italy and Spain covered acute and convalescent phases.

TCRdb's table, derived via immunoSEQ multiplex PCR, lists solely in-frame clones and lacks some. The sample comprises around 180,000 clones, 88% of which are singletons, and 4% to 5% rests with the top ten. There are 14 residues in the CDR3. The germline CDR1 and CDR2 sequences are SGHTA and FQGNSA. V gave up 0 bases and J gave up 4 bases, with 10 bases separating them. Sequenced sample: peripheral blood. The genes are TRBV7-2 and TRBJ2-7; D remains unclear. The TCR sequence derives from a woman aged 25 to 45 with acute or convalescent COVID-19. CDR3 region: CASSLATADYEQYF. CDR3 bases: TGTGCCAGCAGCTTAGCCACTGCGGATTACGAGCAGTACTTC.